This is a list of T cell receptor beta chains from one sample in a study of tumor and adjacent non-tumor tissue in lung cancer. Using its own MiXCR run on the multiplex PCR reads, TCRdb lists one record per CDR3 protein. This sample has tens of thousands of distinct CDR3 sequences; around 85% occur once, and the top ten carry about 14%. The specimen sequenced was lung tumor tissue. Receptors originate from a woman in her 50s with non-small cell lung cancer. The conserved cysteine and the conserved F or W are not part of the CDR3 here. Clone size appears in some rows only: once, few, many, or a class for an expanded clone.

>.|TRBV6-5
ASSYARLTNNNEQF
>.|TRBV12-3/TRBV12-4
ASSSFGSNGQF
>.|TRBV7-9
ASSRGDSDGYT
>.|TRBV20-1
GAIFDRDIYSLLH
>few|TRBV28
PSSPWGLAVHTGELF
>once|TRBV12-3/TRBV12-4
ASGPSGLAVIDEQF
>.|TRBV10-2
ASSERDGGIMDTQY
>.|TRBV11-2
ASSSLTGLMDTEAL
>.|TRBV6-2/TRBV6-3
ANSRTPNEQS
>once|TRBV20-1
SARFRDPNTYGQY
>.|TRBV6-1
ASQGGMADYGYT
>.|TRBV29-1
SVVLGRREEEAF
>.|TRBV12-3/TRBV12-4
GSTTTSGFVTGELF
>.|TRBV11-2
ASSIAGRGNQPNH
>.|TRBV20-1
SARDPRTGLEHF
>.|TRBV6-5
TSTAESLTGELF
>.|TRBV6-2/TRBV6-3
TSSYVEETQY
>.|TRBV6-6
ASSYPGRERNSNQPQH
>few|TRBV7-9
ASSRSGSSYEQY
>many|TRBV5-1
ASSSEVAGVADTQY
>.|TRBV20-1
SASPEDRRPHFYEQY
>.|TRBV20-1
SARQGSSGNTKY
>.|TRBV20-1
SATTLASNEQF
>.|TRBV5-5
ASILGTDNGQF
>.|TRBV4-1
ASCQQVRTSGNTGWLF
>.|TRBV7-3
ASSRGESKDTQY
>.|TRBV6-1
TSSARDPIHYAQY
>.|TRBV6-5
ARRNPVELGYT
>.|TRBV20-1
NAQSWGGTEAF
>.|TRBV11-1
ASSLGQRQETQC
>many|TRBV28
ASSSGQISTGELF
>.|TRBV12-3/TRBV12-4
ASSFKGTGSTDTQC
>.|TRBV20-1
KANLLRERQY
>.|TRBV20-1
SASGLAGGQDTGELF
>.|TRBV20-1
SAGNTGGSSPLH
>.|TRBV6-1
PNSEQGTGGYEQY
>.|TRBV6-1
ASSFDRVPFEAF
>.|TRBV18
PSSPRQGNSGGYT
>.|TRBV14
PSSQDVRGTYEQH
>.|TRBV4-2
ASSPEQGYEQY
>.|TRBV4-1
ASSQDEYGGIASPLH
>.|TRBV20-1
SALRPPGQGAPGELF
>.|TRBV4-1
ASMGPGGPNEQF
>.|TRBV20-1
SARIPAGASNEQF
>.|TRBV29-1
SVWADSGNTVY
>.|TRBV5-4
VSSLSRRGYQESQY
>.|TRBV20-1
SARVVDYGYI
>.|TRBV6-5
ASGSATGTSGIRLQY
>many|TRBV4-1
ASSQETDRGAADTQY
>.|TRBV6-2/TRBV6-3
ASSNGSGSDEQY